These 19 T cell receptor beta chains originate from one sample sequenced in a study of CD8 T cells in Susac syndrome. After extraction with the RNeasy kit, roughly 0.45 to 1 ug of the RNA was reverse transcribed using random hexamers. In TCRdb, the immunoSEQ multiplex PCR reads were re-called with MiXCR into one record per CDR3 protein. The data contain around 110,000 distinct CDR3 sequences, 94% of them singletons. Sequencing used CD8+ T cells from PBMCs. These receptors came from a human donor with Susac syndrome.

V is TRBV5-1 and J is TRBJ1-2; 7 nucleotides agree with TRBD1. There are 16 residues in the CDR3. Germline CDR1 SGHRS, CDR2 YFSETQ. Trimming cost V 4 bases and J 5 bases; bases outside gene matches: 14. The CDR3 sequence: CASSDPDRESLYGYTF. For the CDR3, the DNA is TGCGCCAGCAGCGACCCAGACAGGGAATCCCTATATGGCTACACCTTC.

The chain uses TRBV20-1 and TRBJ1-2; tentative D call: TRBD1 (6 bases). The CDR3 contains 11 residues. V was clipped by 7 bases and J by 7 bases, with 13 bases between them. Germline V lookup: CDR1 DFQATT, CDR2 SNEGSKA (reference sequence). DNA of the CDR3: TGCAGTGTCCGCGAGGGGGTTGGCTACACCTTC. Translation gives CSVREGVGYTF.

The gene calls are TRBV5-5 and TRBJ2-5; 10 nucleotides match TRBD2. From germline, CDR1 is SGHKS and CDR2 YYEKEE (reference sequence). V shed 1 base, J shed 5 bases, and the junction held 2 bases outside the gene matches. CDR3 length equals 14 residues. The CDR3: CASSLSGGAETQYF. Here the CDR3 DNA reads TGTGCCAGCAGCTTGAGCGGGGGGGCGGAGACCCAGTACTTC.

The rearrangement joins TRBV12-3 or TRBV12-4 to TRBJ2-5; possibly TRBD1 for D (5 bases). This CDR3 is 15 amino acids long. Trimming left V 5 bases short and J 5 bases short, with 18 bases between. The CDR3 here is CASSMGRAVGETQYF. The CDR3 DNA reads as TGTGCCAGCAGTATGGGCAGGGCGGTAGGCGAGACCCAGTACTTC.

The CDR3 reads CASSLQLSGDTQYF. CDR3 coding DNA: TGTGCCAGCAGCCTGCAGTTGAGCGGAGATACGCAGTATTTT. The chain joins TRBV6-2 or TRBV6-3 to TRBJ2-3, with D possibly being TRBD2 (5 bases). CDR3 length: 14 amino acids. V dropped 6 bases and J dropped 5 bases, with 15 bases sitting between them. Per the germline V gene, CDR1 is MNHEY and CDR2 is SVGEGT.

J is TRBJ1-2 and V is TRBV13; a weak D match, TRBD1 (6 bases). Germline V gene lookup returns CDR1 PRHDT and CDR2 FYEKMQ (reference sequence). The CDR3 is 19 residues long. V dropped 2 bases and J dropped 3 bases, with 25 bases sitting between them. The CDR3, as DNA: TGTGCCAGCAGCTTACCCCCAGGGGCCCAGGGGATGGATGACTATGGCTACACCTTC. This codes for CASSLPPGAQGMDDYGYTF.

This clonotype was seen once. V gene TRBV29-1 combines with J gene TRBJ2-5; D possibly corresponds to TRBD2 (7 bases). The CDR3 is 11 residues long. Per the germline V gene, CDR1 is SQVTM and CDR2 is ANQGSEA. Trimming removed 8 bases at V and 5 bases at J, with 12 bases between. CDR3 sequence (DNA): TGCAGCACCGAGGGGGGGGAGACCCAGTACTTC. This translates into CSTEGGETQYF.

V and J are TRBV9 and TRBJ2-7, with D perhaps matching TRBD1 (5 bases). Germline V CDR1 and CDR2: SGDLS, YYNGEE. Trimming stripped 0 bases from V and 7 bases from J, with 14 bases between. This CDR3 region has 14 residues. CDR3 sequence: CASSVAGRGKEQYF. The CDR3 DNA sequence: TGTGCCAGCAGCGTAGCTGGTAGGGGTAAAGAGCAGTACTTC.

This clonotype was detected only a few times. The chain is built from TRBV3-1 and TRBJ1-1; D not resolved. The CDR3 is 12 amino acids. From germline, CDR1 is LGHDT and CDR2 YNNKEL (reference sequence). The germline V and J ends were trimmed by 3 bases and 2 bases, with 4 bases remaining between them. The CDR3 region has the DNA TGTGCCAGCAGCCATAGCAACACTGAAGCTTTCTTT. This gives the protein CASSHSNTEAFF. Looking up the rest from reference TRBV3-1 and TRBJ1-1 gives the full variable domain: DTAVSQTPKYLVTQMGNDKSIKCEQNLGHDTMYWYKQDSKKFLKIMFSYNNKELIINETVPNRFSPKSPDKAHLNLHINSLELGDSAVYFCASSHSNTEAFFGQGTRLTVV.

V and J are TRBV20-1 and TRBJ2-7, with TRBD2 matching over 10 bases. The V and J ends lost 0 bases and 3 bases, in that order; junction bases with no gene match: 2. The germline V gene encodes CDR1 DFQATT and CDR2 SNEGSKA (reference sequence). CDR3 length: 14 amino acids. CDR3 region: CSARDASGGYEQYF. The CDR3 region has the DNA TGCAGTGCTAGAGACGCTAGCGGGGGCTACGAGCAGTACTTC.

The chain links TRBV12-5 to TRBJ1-5, with D unclear. The germline V gene encodes CDR1 LGHNT and CDR2 FRNRAP. The V end was cut by 1 base, the J end by 3 bases, with 13 bases between. CDR3 size: 16 residues. DNA for the CDR3: TGTGCTAGTGGTTTGGCCCAGGTGGCCCCCAATCAGCCCCAGCATTTT. The encoded protein is CASGLAQVAPNQPQHF.

The chain is built from TRBV27 and TRBJ1-1; maybe TRBD1 (5 bases). V lost 0 bases, J lost 4 bases, and 9 bases lay in between. Germline CDR1 MNHEY, CDR2 SMNVEV (reference sequence). The CDR3 extends over 14 amino acids. DNA of the CDR3: TGTGCCAGCAGTTTATCCAGGGAGGGCACTGAAGCTTTCTTT. Translating gives CASSLSREGTEAFF.

J is TRBJ1-2 and V is TRBV12-3 or TRBV12-4, with D possibly matching TRBD1 (5 bases). With 5 bases removed from V and 4 bases from J, the gap between germline ends came to 11 bases. This CDR3 is 13 amino acids long. For the CDR3, the DNA is TGTGCCAGCAGTGTCGGGACGGCCTATGGCTACACCTTC. This translates into CASSVGTAYGYTF.

The V gene is TRBV7-8, the J gene TRBJ2-6; D might be TRBD1 (7 bases). Germline values: CDR1 SGHVS, CDR2 FQNEAQ. The CDR3 is 21 amino acids. The ends were cut back, 1 base at V and 0 bases at J, with 22 bases in the middle. CDR3 nucleotides: TGTGCCAGCAGCTTAGGGGGACTCTTGGGGACAGCGAACTCTGGGGCCAACGTCCTGACTTTC. This gives the protein CASSLGGLLGTANSGANVLTF.

The chain is built from TRBV9 and TRBJ2-3; 10 positions match TRBD1. This CDR3 has 15 amino acids. Germline values: CDR1 SGDLS, CDR2 YYNGEE. Germline trimming cut 3 bases from V and 5 bases from J; bases unmatched to any gene: 6. The CDR3 protein is CASSEGTGVLDTQYF. The DNA for the CDR3 is TGTGCCAGCAGCGAAGGGACAGGGGTTTTAGATACGCAGTATTTT.

This clonotype occurred once. This rearrangement joins TRBV3-1 to TRBJ2-6; D might be TRBD1 (6 bases). Trimming removed 8 bases at V and 0 bases at J, with 14 bases between. The CDR3 spans 16 residues. Germline V CDR1 and CDR2: LGHDT, YNNKEL (reference sequence). In nucleotides, the CDR3 is TGTGCCAGCCGGGGATCGGACAGCTCTGGGGCCAACGTCCTGACTTTC. The encoded protein is CASRGSDSSGANVLTF.

The gene calls are TRBV11-2 and TRBJ2-1; D gene unclear. Trimming took 4 bases from V and 5 from J, leaving 12 bases between them. The CDR3 runs to 14 residues. The germline CDR1 and CDR2 sequences are SGHAT and FQNNGV. CDR3 protein: CASSSRTPDNEQFF. CDR3 in DNA: TGTGCCAGCAGCTCTCGGACCCCCGACAATGAGCAGTTCTTC.

V and J are TRBV15 and TRBJ1-2; D may be TRBD1 (6 bases). The germline gives CDR1 LNHNV, CDR2 YYDKDF (reference sequence). V was trimmed by 0 bases and J by 2 bases, leaving 13 bases between them. The CDR3 extends over 16 amino acids. CDR3 protein: CATSRDRGGGNYGYTF. The CDR3 DNA is TGTGCCACCAGCAGAGACCGTGGAGGGGGGAACTATGGCTACACCTTC.

V gene TRBV7-9 combines with J gene TRBJ1-1, with D perhaps TRBD1 (6 bases). The germline V and J ends were trimmed by 5 bases and 2 bases, with 12 bases remaining between them. Germline assignment: CDR1 SEHNR and CDR2 FQNEAQ (reference sequence). The CDR3 loop spans 14 amino acids. CDR3 in DNA: TGTGCCAGCAGCCCCAGGACAGCCAACACTGAAGCTTTCTTT. Its protein is CASSPRTANTEAFF.